This T cell receptor (beta chain) was captured in a study of technical replicates of blood from four donors. Clones were sequenced by immunoSEQ multiplex PCR, and TCRdb holds only the in-frame ones, with some missing. The data hold around 70,000 clones, with over 85% observed a single time. Germline CDR1 SGHAT, CDR2 FQNNGV. Trimming pared 5 bases from V and 5 bases from J, leaving 15 bases between. The CDR3 loop spans 14 amino acids. Sequencing was performed on T cells isolated from PBMCs. The chain is built from TRBV11-2 and TRBJ2-5; no reliable D call. The receptor comes from a human donor in good health. In nucleotides, the CDR3 is TGTGCCAGCAGCCCTAGTGGCGCTTGGGAGACCCAGTACTTC. Residues: CASSPSGAWETQYF.